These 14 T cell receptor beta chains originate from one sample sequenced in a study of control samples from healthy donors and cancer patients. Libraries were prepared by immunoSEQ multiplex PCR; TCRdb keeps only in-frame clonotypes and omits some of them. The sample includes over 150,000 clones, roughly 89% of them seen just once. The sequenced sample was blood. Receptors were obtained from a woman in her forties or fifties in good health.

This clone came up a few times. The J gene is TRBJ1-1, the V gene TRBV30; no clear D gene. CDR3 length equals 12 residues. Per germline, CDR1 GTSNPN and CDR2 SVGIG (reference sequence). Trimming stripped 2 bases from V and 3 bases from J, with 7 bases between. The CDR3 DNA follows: TGTGCCTGGAGTCCAAAGGACACTGAAGCTTTCTTT. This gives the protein CAWSPKDTEAFF.

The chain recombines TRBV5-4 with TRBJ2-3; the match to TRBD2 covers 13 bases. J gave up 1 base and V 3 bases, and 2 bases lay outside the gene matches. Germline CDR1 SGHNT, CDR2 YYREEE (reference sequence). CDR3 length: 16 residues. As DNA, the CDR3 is TGTGCCAGCAGCTCTGGACTAGCGGGAGGCACAGATACGCAGTATTTT. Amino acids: CASSSGLAGGTDTQYF.

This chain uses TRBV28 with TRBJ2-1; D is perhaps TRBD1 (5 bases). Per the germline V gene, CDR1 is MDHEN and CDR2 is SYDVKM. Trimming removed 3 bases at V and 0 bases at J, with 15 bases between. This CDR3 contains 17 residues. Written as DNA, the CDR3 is TGTGCCAGCAGTTTTATGCAGGGCCCATACTCCTACAATGAGCAGTTCTTC. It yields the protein CASSFMQGPYSYNEQFF. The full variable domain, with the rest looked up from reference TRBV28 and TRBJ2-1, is DVKVTQSSRYLVKRTGEKVFLECVQDMDHENMFWYRQDPGLGLRLIYFSYDVKMKEKGDIPEGYSVSREKKERFSLILESASTNQTSMYLCASSFMQGPYSYNEQFFGPGTRLTVL.

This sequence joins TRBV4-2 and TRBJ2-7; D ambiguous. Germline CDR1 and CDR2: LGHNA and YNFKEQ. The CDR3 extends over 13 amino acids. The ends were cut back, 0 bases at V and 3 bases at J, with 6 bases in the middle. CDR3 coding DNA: TGTGCCAGCAGCCAAGAGTGGGACTACGAGCAGTACTTC. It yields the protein CASSQEWDYEQYF.

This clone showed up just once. The CDR3 protein is CASSQGVIGTDITGELFF. CDR3 DNA sequence: TGTGCCAGCAGCCAAGGAGTTATCGGCACGGATATCACCGGGGAGCTGTTTTTT. V and J are TRBV14 and TRBJ2-2; D remains unclear. Germline V gives CDR1 SGHDN, CDR2 FVKESK. Trimming pared 1 base from V and 4 bases from J, leaving 19 bases between. This CDR3 spans 18 amino acids. Full variable domain (outside the CDR3, taken from reference TRBV14 and TRBJ2-2): EAGVTQFPSHSVIEKGQTVTLRCDPISGHDNLYWYRRVMGKEIKFLLHFVKESKQDESGMPNNRFLAERTGGTYSTLKVQPAELEDSGVYFCASSQGVIGTDITGELFFGEGSRLTVL.

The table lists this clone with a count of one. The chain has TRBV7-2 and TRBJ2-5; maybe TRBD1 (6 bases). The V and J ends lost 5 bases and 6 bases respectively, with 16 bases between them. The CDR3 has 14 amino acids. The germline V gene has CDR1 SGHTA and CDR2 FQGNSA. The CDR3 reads CASSVLQGTKTQYF. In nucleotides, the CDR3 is TGTGCCAGCAGCGTGCTACAGGGTACGAAGACCCAGTACTTC.

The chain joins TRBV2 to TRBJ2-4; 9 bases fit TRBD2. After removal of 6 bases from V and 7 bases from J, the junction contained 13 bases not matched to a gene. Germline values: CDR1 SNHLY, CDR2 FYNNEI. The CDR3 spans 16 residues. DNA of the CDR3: TGTGCCAGCAGCCTCTTGACTAGCGGCCCTGGGAACATTCAGTACTTC. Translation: CASSLLTSGPGNIQYF.

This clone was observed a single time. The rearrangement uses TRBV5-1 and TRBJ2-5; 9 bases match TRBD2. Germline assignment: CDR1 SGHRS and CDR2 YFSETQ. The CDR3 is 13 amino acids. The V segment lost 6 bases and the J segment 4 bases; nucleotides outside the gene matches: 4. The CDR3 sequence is CASMRAGGETQYF. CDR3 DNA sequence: TGCGCCAGCATGAGAGCGGGAGGAGAGACCCAGTACTTC.

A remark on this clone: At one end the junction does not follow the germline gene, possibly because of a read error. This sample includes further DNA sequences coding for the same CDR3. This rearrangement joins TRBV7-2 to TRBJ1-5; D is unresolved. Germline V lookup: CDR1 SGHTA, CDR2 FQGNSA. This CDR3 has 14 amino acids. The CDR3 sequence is CASSFGRNNQPQHF. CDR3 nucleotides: TGTGCCAGCAGCTTCGGCAGGAACAATCAGCCCCAACATTTT.

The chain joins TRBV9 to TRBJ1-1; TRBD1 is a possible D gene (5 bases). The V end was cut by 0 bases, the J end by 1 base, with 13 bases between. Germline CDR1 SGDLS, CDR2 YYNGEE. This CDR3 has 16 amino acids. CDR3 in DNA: TGTGCCAGCAGCGTAGGAATAGGGGAGGGGAACACTGAAGCTTTCTTT. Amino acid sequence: CASSVGIGEGNTEAFF. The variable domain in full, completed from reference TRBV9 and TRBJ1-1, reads DSGVTQTPKHLITATGQRVTLRCSPRSGDLSVYWYQQSLDQGLQFLIQYYNGEERAKGNILERFSAQQFPDLHSELNLSSLELGDSALYFCASSVGIGEGNTEAFFGQGTRLTVV.

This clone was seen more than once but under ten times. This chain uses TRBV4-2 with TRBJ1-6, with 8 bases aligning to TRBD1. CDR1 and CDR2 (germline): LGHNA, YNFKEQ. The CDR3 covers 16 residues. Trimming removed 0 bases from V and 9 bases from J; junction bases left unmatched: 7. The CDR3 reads CASSQEGARGRSPLHF. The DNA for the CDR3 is TGTGCCAGCAGCCAAGAAGGGGCCAGGGGGCGTTCACCCCTCCACTTT.

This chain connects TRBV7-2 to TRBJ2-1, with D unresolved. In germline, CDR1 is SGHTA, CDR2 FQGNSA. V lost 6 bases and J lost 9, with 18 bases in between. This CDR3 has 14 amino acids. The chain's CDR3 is CASRNPVSSGEQFF. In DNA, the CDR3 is TGTGCCAGCAGGAACCCCGTCTCTTCGGGTGAGCAGTTCTTC.

This CDR3 reads CASIIDRANSPLHF. DNA of the CDR3: TGTGCCAGCATCATCGACAGGGCTAATTCACCCCTCCACTTT. The rearrangement links TRBV2 to TRBJ1-6, with TRBD1 identical over 7 bases. The junction had 6 bases not matched to a gene; V was cut back by 7 bases and J by 6 bases. The CDR3 is 14 amino acids. Germline V gives CDR1 SNHLY, CDR2 FYNNEI.

For the CDR3, the DNA is TGTGCCACCTCTCGGGGCACAGATACGCAGTATTTT. Translation gives CATSRGTDTQYF. The chain combines TRBV24-1 with TRBJ2-3; D uncertain. Germline values: CDR1 KGHDR, CDR2 SFDVKD. The CDR3 contains 12 residues. The ends were cut back, 9 bases at V and 1 base at J, with 7 bases in the middle.